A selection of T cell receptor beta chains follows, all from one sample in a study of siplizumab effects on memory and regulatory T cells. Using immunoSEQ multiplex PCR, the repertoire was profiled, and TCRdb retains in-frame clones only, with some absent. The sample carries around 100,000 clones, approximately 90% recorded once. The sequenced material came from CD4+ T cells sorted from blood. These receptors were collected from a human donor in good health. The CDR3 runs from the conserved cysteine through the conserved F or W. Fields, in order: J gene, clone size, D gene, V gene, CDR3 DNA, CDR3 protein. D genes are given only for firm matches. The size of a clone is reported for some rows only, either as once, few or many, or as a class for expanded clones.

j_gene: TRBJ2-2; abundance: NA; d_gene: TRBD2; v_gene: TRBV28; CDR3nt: TGTGCCGGGCGGGGGACCGGGGAGCTGTTTTTT; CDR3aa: CAGRGTGELFF
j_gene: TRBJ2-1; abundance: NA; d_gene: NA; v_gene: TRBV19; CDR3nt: TGTGCCAGTAGTCCTGGGACGAGTGAGCAGTTCTTC; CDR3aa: CASSPGTSEQFF
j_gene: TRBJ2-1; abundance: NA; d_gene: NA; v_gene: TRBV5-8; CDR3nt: TGTGCCAGCAGCTTGGCCGGTACACGGGGGCGGCGGGGCTCCTACAATGAGCAGTTCTTC; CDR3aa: CASSLAGTRGRRGSYNEQFF
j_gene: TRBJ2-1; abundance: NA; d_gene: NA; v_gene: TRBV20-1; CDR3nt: TGCAGTGCTGTCCGATCCCATGAGCAGTTCTTC; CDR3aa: CSAVRSHEQFF
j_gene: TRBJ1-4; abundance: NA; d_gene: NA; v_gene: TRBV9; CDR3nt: TGTGCCAGCAGCGGAAATTCAGGGACGCCTAATGAAAAACTGTTTTTT; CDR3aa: CASSGNSGTPNEKLFF
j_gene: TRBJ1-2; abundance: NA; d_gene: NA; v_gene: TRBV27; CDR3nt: TGTGCCAGCATAGGGGTCCCCCCGGACCCTTATGGCTACACCTTC; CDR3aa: CASIGVPPDPYGYTF
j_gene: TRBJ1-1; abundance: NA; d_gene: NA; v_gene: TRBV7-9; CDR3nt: TGTGCCAGCAGCTTAGGGCGGCCGGAAGCTTTCTTT; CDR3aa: CASSLGRPEAFF
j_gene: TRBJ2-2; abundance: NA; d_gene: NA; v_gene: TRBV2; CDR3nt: TGTGCCAGCACCGCCCAGACAGCGAACACCGGGGAGCTGTTTTTT; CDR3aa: CASTAQTANTGELFF
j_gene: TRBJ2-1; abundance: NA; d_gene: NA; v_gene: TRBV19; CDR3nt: TGTGCCAGTAGTATATTCGCCGGCAATGAGCAGTTCTTC; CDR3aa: CASSIFAGNEQFF
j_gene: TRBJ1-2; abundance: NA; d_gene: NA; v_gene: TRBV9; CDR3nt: TGTGCCAGCAGCGTAGAACATTTCTATGGCTACACCTTC; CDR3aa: CASSVEHFYGYTF
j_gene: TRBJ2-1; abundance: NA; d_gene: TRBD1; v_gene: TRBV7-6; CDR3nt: TGTGCCAGCAGCCCCGGGACAGGGACTAACAATGAGCAGTTCTTC; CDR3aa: CASSPGTGTNNEQFF
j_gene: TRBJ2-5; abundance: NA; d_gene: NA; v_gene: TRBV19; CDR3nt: TGTGCCAGTAAGCAGGCAGGGCAAGAGACCCAGTACTTC; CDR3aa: CASKQAGQETQYF
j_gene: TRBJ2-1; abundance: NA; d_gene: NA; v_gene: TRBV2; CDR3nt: TGTGCCAGCAGTGCGAAGGGGTACGAGCAGTTCTTC; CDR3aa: CASSAKGYEQFF
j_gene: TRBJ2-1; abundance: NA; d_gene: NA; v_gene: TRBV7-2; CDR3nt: TGTGCCAGCAGCTACTATGACCGCCTGGCCAATGAGCAGTTCTTC; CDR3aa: CASSYYDRLANEQFF
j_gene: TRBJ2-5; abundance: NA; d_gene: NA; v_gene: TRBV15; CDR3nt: TGTGCCACCAGCAGGATCGGACGGGGTCGGACCCAGTACTTC; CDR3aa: CATSRIGRGRTQYF
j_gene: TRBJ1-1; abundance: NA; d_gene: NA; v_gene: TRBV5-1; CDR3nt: TGCGCCAGCAGCTTGGCCTCGGTGGTGCGGGGGAACACTGAAGCTTTCTTT; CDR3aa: CASSLASVVRGNTEAFF
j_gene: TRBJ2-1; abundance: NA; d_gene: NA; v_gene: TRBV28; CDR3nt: TGTGCCAGCAGCTCCGACCGGAACGTCGGCAATGAGCAGTTCTTC; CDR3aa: CASSSDRNVGNEQFF
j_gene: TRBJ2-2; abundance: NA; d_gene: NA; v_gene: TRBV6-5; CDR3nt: TGTGCCAGCAGACCCAGGAACACCGGGGAGCTGTTTTTT; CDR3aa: CASRPRNTGELFF
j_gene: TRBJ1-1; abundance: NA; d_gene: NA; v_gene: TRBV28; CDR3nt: TGTGCCAGCAGCCCCGAGTTCCGGGGGGGGGCTTTCTTT; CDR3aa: CASSPEFRGGAFF
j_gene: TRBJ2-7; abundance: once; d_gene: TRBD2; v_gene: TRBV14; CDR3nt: TGTGCCAGCAGCCAAAGACTAGCGGGAGGATACGAGCAGTACTTC; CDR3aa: CASSQRLAGGYEQYF
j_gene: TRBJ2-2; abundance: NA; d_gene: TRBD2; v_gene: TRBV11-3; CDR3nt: TGTGCCAGCAGCTTAGGTGGGACTAGCACCGGGGAGCTGTTTTTT; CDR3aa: CASSLGGTSTGELFF
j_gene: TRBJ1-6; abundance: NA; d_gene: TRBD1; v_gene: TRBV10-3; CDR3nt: TGTGCCATCAGAGGGACAGCCCGGGATTTTAATTCACCCCTCCACTTT; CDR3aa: CAIRGTARDFNSPLHF
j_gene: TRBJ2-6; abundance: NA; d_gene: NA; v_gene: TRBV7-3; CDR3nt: TGTGCCAGCAGCGGGTCGGCGAGCTCTGGGGCCAACGTCCTGACTTTC; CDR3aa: CASSGSASSGANVLTF
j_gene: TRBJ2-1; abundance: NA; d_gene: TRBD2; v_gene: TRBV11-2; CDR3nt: TGTGCCAGCAGCTTAGTCGGGACTAGCGGACACAATGAGCAGTTCTTC; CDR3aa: CASSLVGTSGHNEQFF
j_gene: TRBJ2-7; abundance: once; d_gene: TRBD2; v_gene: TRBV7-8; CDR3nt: TGTGCCAGCAGCTCGAGATCTAGCGGGAGCCAGTATGAGCAGTACTTC; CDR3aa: CASSSRSSGSQYEQYF
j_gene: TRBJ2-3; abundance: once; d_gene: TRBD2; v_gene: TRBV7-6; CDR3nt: TGTGCCAGCAGCTCGACTAGCGGAGTCACAGATACGCAGTATTTT; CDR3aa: CASSSTSGVTDTQYF
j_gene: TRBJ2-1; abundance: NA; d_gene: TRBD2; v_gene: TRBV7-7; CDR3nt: TGTGCCAGCAGCTTAGGAACTAGCGGGAGGTGGAATGAGCAGTTCTTC; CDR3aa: CASSLGTSGRWNEQFF
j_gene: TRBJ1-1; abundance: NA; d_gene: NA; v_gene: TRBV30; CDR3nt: TGTGCCTGGAGAGGGAGTAGGAACACTGAAGCTTTCTTT; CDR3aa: CAWRGSRNTEAFF
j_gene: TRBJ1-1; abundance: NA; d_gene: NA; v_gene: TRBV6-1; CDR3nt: TGTGCCAGCAGCGATACGGACTCACCCAGAAGCGAAGCTTTCTTT; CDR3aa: CASSDTDSPRSEAFF
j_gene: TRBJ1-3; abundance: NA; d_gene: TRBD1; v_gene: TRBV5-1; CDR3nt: TGCGCCAGCAGCTTTTCCGGGACAGGGGACTCTGGAAACACCATATATTTT; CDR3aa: CASSFSGTGDSGNTIYF
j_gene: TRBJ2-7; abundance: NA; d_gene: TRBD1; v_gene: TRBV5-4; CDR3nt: TGTGCCAGCAGCTTCCTTACAGGGGACGAGCAGTACTTC; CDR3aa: CASSFLTGDEQYF
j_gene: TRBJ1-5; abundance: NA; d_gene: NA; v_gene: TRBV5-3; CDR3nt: TGTGCCAGAAGCTTGTTTGCAGGTTATCAGCCCCAGCATTTT; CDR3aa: CARSLFAGYQPQHF
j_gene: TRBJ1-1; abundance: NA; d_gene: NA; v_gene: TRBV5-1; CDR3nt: TGCGCCAGCAGCTTGGGGTCGGGGTCTCGGACTACTGAAGCTTTCTTT; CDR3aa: CASSLGSGSRTTEAFF
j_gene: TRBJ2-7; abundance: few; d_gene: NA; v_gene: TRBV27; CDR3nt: TGTGCCAGCGGCCGGCGACTAGGCTCCTACGAGCAGTACTTC; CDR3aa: CASGRRLGSYEQYF
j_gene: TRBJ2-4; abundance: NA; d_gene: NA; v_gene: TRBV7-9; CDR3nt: TGTGCCAGCAGCTTCACCGGGAAAAACATTCAGTACTTC; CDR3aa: CASSFTGKNIQYF
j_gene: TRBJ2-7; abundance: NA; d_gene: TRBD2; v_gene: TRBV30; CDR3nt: TGTGCCTGCGGGCAACAATCTAGCGGCAACGAGCAGTACTTC; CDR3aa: CACGQQSSGNEQYF
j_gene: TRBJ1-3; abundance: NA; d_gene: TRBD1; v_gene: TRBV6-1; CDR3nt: TGTGCCAGCAGTGCAGGGGGTAGCTCTGGAAACACCATATATTTT; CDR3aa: CASSAGGSSGNTIYF
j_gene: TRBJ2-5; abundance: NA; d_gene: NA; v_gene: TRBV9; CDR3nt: TGTGCCAGCAGCGTAGATAACGGTCTGGGCAGGGTCGGGGAGACCCAGTACTTC; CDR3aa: CASSVDNGLGRVGETQYF
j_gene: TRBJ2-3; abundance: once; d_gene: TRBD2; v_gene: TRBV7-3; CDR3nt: TGTGCCAGCAGCGTATCTAGCGGGAGTGATACGCAGTATTTT; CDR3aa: CASSVSSGSDTQYF
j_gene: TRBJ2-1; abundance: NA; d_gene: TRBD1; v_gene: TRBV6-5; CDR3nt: TGTGCCAGCAGCAGGACAGGCAATGAGCAGTTCTTC; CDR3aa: CASSRTGNEQFF
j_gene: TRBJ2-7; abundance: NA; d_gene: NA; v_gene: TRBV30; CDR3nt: TGTGCCTGGAAGGGGACCTACGAGCAGTACTTC; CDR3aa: CAWKGTYEQYF
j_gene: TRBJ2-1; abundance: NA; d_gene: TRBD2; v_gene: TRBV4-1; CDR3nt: TGCGCCAGCAGCCAAGATCGGGCGGGAGGTCGGGGCAATGAGCAGTTCTTC; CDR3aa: CASSQDRAGGRGNEQFF
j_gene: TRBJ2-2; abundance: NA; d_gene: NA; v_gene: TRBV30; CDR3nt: TGTGCCTGGAGTCCTAACCGAGGGGTCACCGGGGAGCTGTTTTTT; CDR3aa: CAWSPNRGVTGELFF
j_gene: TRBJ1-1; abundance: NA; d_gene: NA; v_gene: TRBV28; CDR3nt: TGTGCCAGCAGGGAGCGGGCTGAAGCTTTCTTT; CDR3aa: CASRERAEAFF
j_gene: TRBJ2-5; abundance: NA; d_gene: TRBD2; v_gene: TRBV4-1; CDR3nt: TGCGCCAGCAGCCAAGCGCTGAAAATGGCGGGAGGGCCGGAGACCCAGTACTTC; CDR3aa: CASSQALKMAGGPETQYF
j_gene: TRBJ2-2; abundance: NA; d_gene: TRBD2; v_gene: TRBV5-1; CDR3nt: TGCGCCAGCAGCTTGAGCGGGAGGGATACCGGGGAGCTGTTTTTT; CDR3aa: CASSLSGRDTGELFF